This T cell receptor beta chain came from a study of regulatory T cells in long-lasting Graves disease. This sample's time point: newly diagnosed GD, antithyroid drugs for less than 3 months. The TCR library was made from RNA extracted from PBMCs. To make TCR beta libraries, researchers used iRepertoire HTBI primers and Arm-PCR of CDR3 regions. TCRdb reprocessed the multiplex PCR reads with MiXCR, giving one entry per CDR3 protein. In the table there are hundreds of thousands of distinct CDR3 sequences, 15% to 20% of which are singletons. Germline values: CDR1 ENHRY, CDR2 SYGVKD. The J segment lost 2 bases and the V segment lost 3 bases, leaving 9 bases of the junction unmatched. The CDR3 spans 17 residues. These data also featured in a second study, about T cells in Graves' hyperthyroidism and ophthalmopathy.

This receptor was obtained from a woman in her 30s with Graves disease. The chain couples TRBV10-3 to TRBJ2-2; 7 bases agree with TRBD2. The input for sequencing was peripheral blood mononuclear cells (PBMCs), taken at new diagnosis, from a patient treated with antithyroid drugs. Here the CDR3 DNA reads TGTGCCATCAGTGAACTCCCGGGGGGAGCAAACACCGGGGAGCTGTTTTTT. It codes for CAISELPGGANTGELFF.